Below are 3 T cell receptor beta chains sequenced from a single sample in a study of blood T cell repertoires in COVID-19. Assay: immunoSEQ multiplex PCR; the TCRdb copy retains only in-frame clones and omits some. The sample carries 40,000 to 50,000 clones, around 81% recorded once. The source material was peripheral blood. All receptors derive from a woman at least 80 years old with acute or convalescent COVID-19.

The chain joins TRBV3-1 (or the pseudogene TRBV3-2) to TRBJ2-2; no definite D call. V was pared by 0 bases and J by 4 bases, with 9 bases between. The CDR3 is 15 residues long. Germline V gene lookup returns CDR1 LGHDT and CDR2 YNNKEL (reference sequence). The CDR3 nucleotides are TGTGCCAGCAGCCAAGATCACAGTGCCACCGGGGAGCTGTTTTTT. This translates into CASSQDHSATGELFF.

This clone came up a few times. The genes are TRBV2 and TRBJ1-5; possibly TRBD1 for D (5 bases). CDR3 length equals 13 residues. CDR1 SNHLY and CDR2 FYNNEI come from the germline V gene. V was shortened by 11 bases and J by 4 bases, with 15 bases between the two germline ends. The CDR3, as DNA: TGTGCCGGCACTCCCGGGGGAAATCAGCCCCAGCATTTT. Its protein product is CAGTPGGNQPQHF.

The rearrangement uses TRBV27 and TRBJ2-2; D perhaps matches TRBD2 (7 bases). This CDR3 has 17 amino acids. CDR1 and CDR2 from the germline V gene are MNHEY and SMNVEV (reference sequence). Trimming cost V 6 bases and J 5 bases, with 22 bases left between them. The CDR3 here is CASSLNPGGGGTGELFF. The CDR3 DNA follows: TGTGCCAGCAGCCTCAACCCGGGCGGGGGCGGGACCGGGGAGCTGTTTTTT.